One and the same sample provided the 6 T cell receptor delta chains below, sequenced in a study of γδ T cells in repeated Plasmodium falciparum infection. Gammadelta T cells were flow-sorted from PBMC into Vgamma9/Vdelta2+ and Vdelta2-negative populations for bulk analysis. TCRdb made new clone calls on the multiplex PCR reads using CATT. Of around 46,000 delta-chain clones in the sample, 1.6% are singletons; the top ten hold roughly 9.2%. Sequencing was carried out using gamma-delta T cells from blood. These receptors originate from a pool of human donors (malaria-infected and uninfected, not separated).

This clone occurred a few times. A far more abundant clone sits one base away, making this likely a read error. The sample contains more than one DNA sequence encoding this CDR3. The chain links TRDV2 to TRDJ1; D unclear. The J gene, not given by TCRdb, was assigned here from a germline match of the nucleotide sequence. Germline V gene lookup returns CDR1 GEAIGNYY and CDR2 EKD. The CDR3 runs to 14 residues. CDR3 sequence reads: CACDTVSGTDKLIF. In DNA, the CDR3 is TGTGCCTGCGACACCGTATCGGGGACCGATAAACTCATCTTT.

In this sample, this clone turned up a few times. TCRdb pairs this DNA with a much larger clone's protein that differs at residue 12, likely a read error; the protein shown was translated from the DNA. The V and J genes are TRDV3 and TRDJ1; D unresolved. TCRdb gives no J gene; it was assigned here by matching the DNA to germline. The CDR3 has 16 amino acids. Per germline, CDR1 TVYSNPD and CDR2 GDNSRS (reference sequence). The CDR3: CAFRHLSWQYTEKLIF. The CDR3 nucleotides read TGTGCCTTTAGGCACCTATCCTGGCAGTACACCGAAAAACTCATCTTT.

Concerning this clone itself: TCRdb pairs this DNA with a much larger clone's protein that differs at residue 15, likely a read error; the protein shown was translated from the DNA. The CDR3 region is CALGEFRPRYWGIRSTDKLIF. CDR3 sequence (DNA): TGTGCTCTTGGGGAATTCAGACCCAGGTACTGGGGGATACGGAGCACCGATAAACTCATCTTT. J is TRDJ1 and V is TRDV1, with 13 bases matching TRDD3. Per the germline V gene, CDR1 is TSWWSYY and CDR2 is QGS. There are 21 residues in the CDR3. Trimming removed 2 bases from V and 1 base from J; junction bases left unmatched: 16.

This clone was counted only a few times. This DNA translates differently at residue 13 from the TCRdb protein, which is that of a much larger clone; a read error is likely, and the protein shown is the DNA's own translation. V usage is TRDV1 and J usage is TRDJ1; 7 nucleotides match TRDD2. From germline, CDR1 is TSWWSYY and CDR2 QGS. V was clipped by 0 bases and J by 0 bases; unmatched bases: 19. There are 21 residues in the CDR3. The CDR3, as DNA: TGTGCTCTTGGGGAACTAGGGTTTCCTTCCTTCCTGGTGGGTTACACCGATAAACTCATCTTT. Amino acid sequence: CALGELGFPSFLVGYTDKLIF.

This clone appeared a few times. TCRdb records a much larger clone's protein for this DNA, with a difference at residue 21 that likely arises from a read error; the protein given is the translation of the DNA. J gene calling gave no result, while the V gene is TRDV1; the listed D gene, TRDD3, was not tested against the DNA. The CDR3 is 23 amino acids. CDR1 is TSWWSYY, CDR2 QGS, per germline. CDR3 loop: CALGGFLHYSEYWGIRGTAQPFF. The CDR3 region has the DNA TGTGCTCTTGGGGGATTCCTACATTACTCTGAGTACTGGGGGATACGAGGGACAGCACAACCCTTCTTT.

On this clone: A far larger clone is just one base off, so this is likely a read error. V usage is TRDV1 and J usage is TRDJ1; D is perhaps TRDD2 or TRDD3 (9 bases each). The J gene was not available in TCRdb and was assigned here by matching the DNA to germline segments. Looked up from germline, CDR1 is TSWWSYY and CDR2 is QGS. The CDR3 sequence is 23 residues long. The CDR3 is CALGERTFLPPPLDWGSTDKLIF. For the CDR3, the DNA is TGTGCCCTTGGGGAACGGACCTTCCTACCTCCCCCTTTAGACTGGGGGAGTACCGATAAACTCATCTTT.